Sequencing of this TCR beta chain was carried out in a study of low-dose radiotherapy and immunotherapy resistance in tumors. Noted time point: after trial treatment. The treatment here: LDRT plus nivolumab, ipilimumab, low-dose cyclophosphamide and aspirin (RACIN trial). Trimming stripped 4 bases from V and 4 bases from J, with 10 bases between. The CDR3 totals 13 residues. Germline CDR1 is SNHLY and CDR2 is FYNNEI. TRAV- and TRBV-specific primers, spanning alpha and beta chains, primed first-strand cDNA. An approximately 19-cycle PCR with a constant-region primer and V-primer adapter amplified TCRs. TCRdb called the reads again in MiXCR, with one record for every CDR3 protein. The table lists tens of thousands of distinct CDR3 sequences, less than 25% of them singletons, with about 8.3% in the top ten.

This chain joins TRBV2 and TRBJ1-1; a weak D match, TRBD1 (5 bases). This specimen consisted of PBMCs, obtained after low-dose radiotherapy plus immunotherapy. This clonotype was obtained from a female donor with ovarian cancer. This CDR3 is CASSVEGRTEAFF. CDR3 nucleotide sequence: TGTGCCAGCAGTGTAGAGGGGCGCACTGAAGCTTTCTTT.